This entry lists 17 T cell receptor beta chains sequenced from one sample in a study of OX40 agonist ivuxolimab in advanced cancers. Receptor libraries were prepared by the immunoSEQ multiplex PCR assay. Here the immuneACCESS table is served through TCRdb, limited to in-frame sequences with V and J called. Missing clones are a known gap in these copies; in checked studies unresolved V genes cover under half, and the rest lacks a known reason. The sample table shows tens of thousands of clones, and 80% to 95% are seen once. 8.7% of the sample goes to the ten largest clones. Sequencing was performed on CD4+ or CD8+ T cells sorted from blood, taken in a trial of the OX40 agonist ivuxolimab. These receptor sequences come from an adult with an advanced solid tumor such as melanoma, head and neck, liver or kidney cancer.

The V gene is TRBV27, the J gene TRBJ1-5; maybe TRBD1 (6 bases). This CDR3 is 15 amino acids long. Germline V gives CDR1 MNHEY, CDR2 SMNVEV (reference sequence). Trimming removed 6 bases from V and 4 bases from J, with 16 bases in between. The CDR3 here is CASSIAGVLNQPQHF. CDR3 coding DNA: TGTGCCAGCAGCATCGCAGGGGTTCTGAATCAGCCCCAGCATTTT.

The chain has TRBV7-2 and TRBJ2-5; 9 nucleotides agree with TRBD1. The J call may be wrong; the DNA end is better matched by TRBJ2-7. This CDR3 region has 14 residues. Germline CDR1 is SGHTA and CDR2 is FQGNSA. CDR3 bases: TGTGCCAGCAGGGACCCGGGACAGGGACCCGAGCAGTACTTC. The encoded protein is CASRDPGQGPEQYF.

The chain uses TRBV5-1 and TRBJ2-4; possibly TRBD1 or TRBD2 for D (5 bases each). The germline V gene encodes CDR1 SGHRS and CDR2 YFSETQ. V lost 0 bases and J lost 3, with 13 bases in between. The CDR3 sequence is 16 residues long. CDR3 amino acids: CASSLADLGDKNIQYF. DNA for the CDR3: TGCGCCAGCAGCTTGGCAGATTTGGGGGACAAAAACATTCAGTACTTC.

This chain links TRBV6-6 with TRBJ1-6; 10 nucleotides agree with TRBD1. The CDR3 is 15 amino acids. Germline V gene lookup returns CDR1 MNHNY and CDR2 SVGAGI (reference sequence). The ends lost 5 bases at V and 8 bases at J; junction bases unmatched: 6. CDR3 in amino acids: CASSQGQGPDSPLHF. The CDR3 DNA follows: TGTGCCAGCAGTCAGGGACAGGGGCCGGATTCACCCCTCCACTTT.

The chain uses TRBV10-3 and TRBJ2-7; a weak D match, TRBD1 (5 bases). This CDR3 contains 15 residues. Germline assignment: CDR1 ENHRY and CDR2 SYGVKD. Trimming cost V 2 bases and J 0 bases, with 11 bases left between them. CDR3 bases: TGTGCCATCAGTGAGACCACAGGTTACTCCTACGAGCAGTACTTC. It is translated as CAISETTGYSYEQYF.

This chain's CDR3 is CASRLSAREEDTQYF. The CDR3 bases are TGTGCCAGCAGATTAAGTGCGCGGGAGGAAGATACGCAGTATTTT. V and J are TRBV7-9 and TRBJ2-3; TRBD2 matches 8 bases. The CDR3 totals 15 residues. V trimming: 6 bases; J trimming: 5 bases; junction bases outside the gene matches: 10. CDR1 SEHNR and CDR2 FQNEAQ come from the germline V gene (reference sequence).

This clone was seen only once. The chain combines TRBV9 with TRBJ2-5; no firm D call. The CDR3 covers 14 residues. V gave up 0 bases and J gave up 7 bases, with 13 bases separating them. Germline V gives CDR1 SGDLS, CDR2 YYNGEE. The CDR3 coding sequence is TGTGCCAGCAGCGTAGGGTCTCTCCGACCGACCCAGTACTTC. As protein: CASSVGSLRPTQYF.

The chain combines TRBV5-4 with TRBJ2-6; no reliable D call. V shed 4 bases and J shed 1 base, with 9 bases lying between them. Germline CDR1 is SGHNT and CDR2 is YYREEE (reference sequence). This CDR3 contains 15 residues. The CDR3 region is CASSPDGSGANVLTF. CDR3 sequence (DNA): TGTGCCAGCAGCCCCGATGGGTCTGGGGCCAACGTCCTGACTTTC.

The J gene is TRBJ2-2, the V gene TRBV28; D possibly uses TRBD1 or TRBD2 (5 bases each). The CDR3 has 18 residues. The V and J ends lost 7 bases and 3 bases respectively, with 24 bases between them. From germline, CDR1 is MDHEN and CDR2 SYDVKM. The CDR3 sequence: CASTPYPGVRGDTGELFF. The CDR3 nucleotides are TGTGCCAGCACCCCCTACCCAGGTGTTAGAGGGGACACCGGGGAGCTGTTTTTT.

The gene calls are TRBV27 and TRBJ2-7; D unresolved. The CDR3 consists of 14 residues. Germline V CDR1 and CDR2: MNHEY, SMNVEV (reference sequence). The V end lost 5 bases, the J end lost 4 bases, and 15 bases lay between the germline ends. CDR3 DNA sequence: TGTGCCAGCAGTCCCGTGACAAAAATGTACGAGCAGTACTTC. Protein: CASSPVTKMYEQYF.

The DNA of the CDR3 is TGTGCCAGCAGCTCGACTAGCGGGGTCTACGAGCAGTACTTC. Translation: CASSSTSGVYEQYF. The rearrangement joins TRBV5-4 to TRBJ2-7; 11 bases align to TRBD2. The CDR3 extends over 14 amino acids. Looked up from germline, CDR1 is SGHNT and CDR2 is YYREEE (reference sequence). V lost 3 bases to trimming and J lost 3 bases; unmatched junction nucleotides: 2.

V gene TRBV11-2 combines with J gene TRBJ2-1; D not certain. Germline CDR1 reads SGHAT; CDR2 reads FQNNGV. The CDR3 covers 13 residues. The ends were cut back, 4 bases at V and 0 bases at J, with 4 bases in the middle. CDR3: CASSWVSYNEQFF. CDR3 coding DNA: TGTGCCAGCAGCTGGGTCTCCTACAATGAGCAGTTCTTC.

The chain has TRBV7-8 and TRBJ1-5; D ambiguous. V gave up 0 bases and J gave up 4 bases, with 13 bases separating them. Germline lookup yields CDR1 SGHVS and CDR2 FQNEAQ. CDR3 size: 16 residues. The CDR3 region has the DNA TGTGCCAGCAGCTTAGCGATAGTGGCAAGTAATCAGCCCCAGCATTTT. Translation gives CASSLAIVASNQPQHF.

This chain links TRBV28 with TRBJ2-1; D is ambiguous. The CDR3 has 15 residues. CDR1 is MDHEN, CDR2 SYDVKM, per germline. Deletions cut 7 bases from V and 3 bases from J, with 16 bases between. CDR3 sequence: CASMVSAYNYNEQFF. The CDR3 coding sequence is TGTGCCAGCATGGTTAGTGCTTATAACTACAATGAGCAGTTCTTC. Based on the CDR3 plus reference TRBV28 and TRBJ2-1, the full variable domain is DVKVTQSSRYLVKRTGEKVFLECVQDMDHENMFWYRQDPGLGLRLIYFSYDVKMKEKGDIPEGYSVSREKKERFSLILESASTNQTSMYLCASMVSAYNYNEQFFGPGTRLTVL.

The DNA for the CDR3 is TGCGCCAGCAGTCCGACTAGCGGGGCCCCCTACGAGCAGTACTTC. It yields the protein CASSPTSGAPYEQYF. The rearrangement links TRBV5-1 to TRBJ2-7; 11 bases are a match to TRBD2. The CDR3 spans 15 residues. Trimming took 5 bases from V and 2 from J; bases not matched to a gene: 6. Germline V gene sequence: CDR1 SGHRS, CDR2 YFSETQ.

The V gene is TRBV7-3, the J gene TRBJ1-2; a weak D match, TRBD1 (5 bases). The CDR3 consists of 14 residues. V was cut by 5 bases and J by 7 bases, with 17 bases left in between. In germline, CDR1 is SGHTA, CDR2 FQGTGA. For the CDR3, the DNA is TGTGCCAGCAGCCTCCGCGTCGGGGGGGGTGGCTACACCTTC. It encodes CASSLRVGGGGYTF. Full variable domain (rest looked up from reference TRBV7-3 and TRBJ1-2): GAGVSQTPSNKVTEKGKYVELRCDPISGHTALYWYRQSLGQGPEFLIYFQGTGAADDSGLPNDRFFAVRPEGSVSTLKIQRTERGDSAVYLCASSLRVGGGGYTFGSGTRLTVV.

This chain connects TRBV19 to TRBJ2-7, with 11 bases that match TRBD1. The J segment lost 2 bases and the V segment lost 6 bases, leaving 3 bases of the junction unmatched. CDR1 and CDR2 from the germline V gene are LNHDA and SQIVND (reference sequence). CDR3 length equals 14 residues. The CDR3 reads CASRGTGGTYEQYF. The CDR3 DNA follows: TGTGCCAGTAGAGGGACAGGGGGAACCTACGAGCAGTACTTC. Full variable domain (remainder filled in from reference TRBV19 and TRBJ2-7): DGGITQSPKYLFRKEGQNVTLSCEQNLNHDAMYWYRQDPGQGLRLIYYSQIVNDFQKGDIAEGYSVSREKKESFPLTVTSAQKNPTAFYLCASRGTGGTYEQYFGPGTRLTVT.